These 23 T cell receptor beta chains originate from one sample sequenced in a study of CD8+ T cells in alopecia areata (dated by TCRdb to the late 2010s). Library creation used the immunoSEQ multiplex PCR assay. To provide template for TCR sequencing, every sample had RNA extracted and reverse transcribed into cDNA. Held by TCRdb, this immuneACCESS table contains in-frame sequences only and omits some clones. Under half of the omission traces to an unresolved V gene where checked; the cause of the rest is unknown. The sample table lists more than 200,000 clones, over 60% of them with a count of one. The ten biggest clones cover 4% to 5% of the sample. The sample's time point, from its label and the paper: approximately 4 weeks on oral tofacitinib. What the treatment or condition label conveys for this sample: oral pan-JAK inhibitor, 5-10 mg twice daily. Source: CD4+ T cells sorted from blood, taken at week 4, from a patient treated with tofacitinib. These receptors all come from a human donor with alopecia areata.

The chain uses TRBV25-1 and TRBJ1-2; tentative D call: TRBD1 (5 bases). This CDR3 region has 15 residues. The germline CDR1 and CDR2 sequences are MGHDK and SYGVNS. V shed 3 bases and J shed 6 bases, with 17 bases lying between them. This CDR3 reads CASSDPGRGTHGYTF. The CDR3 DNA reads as TGTGCCAGCAGTGACCCGGGAAGAGGGACGCATGGCTACACCTTC.

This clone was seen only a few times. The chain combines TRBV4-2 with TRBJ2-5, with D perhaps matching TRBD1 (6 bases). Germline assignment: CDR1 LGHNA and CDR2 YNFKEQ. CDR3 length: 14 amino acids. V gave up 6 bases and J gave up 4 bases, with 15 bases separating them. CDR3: CASSLAGARETQYF. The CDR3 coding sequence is TGTGCCAGCAGTCTCGCAGGGGCCCGAGAGACCCAGTACTTC.

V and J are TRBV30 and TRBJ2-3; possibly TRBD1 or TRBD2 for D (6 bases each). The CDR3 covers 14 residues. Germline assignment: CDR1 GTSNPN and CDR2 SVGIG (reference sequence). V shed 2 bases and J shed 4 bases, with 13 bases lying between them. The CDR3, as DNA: TGTGCCTGGAGTAGGGGGGCTCGGGCAGATACGCAGTATTTT. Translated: CAWSRGARADTQYF.

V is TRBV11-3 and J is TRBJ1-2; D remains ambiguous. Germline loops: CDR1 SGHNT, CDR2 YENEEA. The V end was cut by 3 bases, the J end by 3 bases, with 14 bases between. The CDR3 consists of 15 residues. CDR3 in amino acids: CASSFSTDAYYGYTF. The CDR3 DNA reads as TGTGCCAGCAGCTTTTCCACGGACGCTTACTATGGCTACACCTTC. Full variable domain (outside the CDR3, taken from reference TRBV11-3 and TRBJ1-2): EAGVVQSPRYKIIEKKQPVAFWCNPISGHNTLYWYLQNLGQGPELLIRYENEEAVDDSQLPKDRFSAERLKGVDSTLKIQPAELGDSAVYLCASSFSTDAYYGYTFGSGTRLTVV.

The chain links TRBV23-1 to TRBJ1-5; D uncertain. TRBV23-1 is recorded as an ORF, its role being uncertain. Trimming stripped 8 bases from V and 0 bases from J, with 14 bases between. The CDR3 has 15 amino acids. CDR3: CASGHIPLSNQPQHF. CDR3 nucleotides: TGCGCCAGCGGCCACATACCCCTTAGCAATCAGCCCCAGCATTTT.

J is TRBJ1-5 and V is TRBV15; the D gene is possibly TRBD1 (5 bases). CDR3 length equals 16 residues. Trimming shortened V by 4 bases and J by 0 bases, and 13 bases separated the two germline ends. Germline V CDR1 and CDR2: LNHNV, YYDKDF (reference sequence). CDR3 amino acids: CATSTLPGGSNQPQHF. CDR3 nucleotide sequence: TGTGCCACCAGCACACTCCCGGGGGGTAGCAATCAGCCCCAGCATTTT. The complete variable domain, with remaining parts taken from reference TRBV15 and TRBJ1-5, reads DAMVIQNPRYQVTQFGKPVTLSCSQTLNHNVMYWYQQKSSQAPKLLFHYYDKDFNNEADTPDNFQSRRPNTSFCFLDIRSPGLGDTAMYLCATSTLPGGSNQPQHFGDGTRLSIL.

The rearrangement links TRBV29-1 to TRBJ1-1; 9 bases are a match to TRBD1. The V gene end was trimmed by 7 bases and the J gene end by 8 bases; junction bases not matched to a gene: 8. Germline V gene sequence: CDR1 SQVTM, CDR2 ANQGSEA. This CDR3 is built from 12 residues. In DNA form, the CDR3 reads TGCAGCGCTAGGACAGGGGCTAGGGAAGCTTTCTTT. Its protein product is CSARTGAREAFF.

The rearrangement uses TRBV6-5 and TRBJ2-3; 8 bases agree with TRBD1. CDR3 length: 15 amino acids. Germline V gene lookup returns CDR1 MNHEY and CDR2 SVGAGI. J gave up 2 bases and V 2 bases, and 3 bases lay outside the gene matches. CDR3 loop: CASSYGQGVTDTQYF. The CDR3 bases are TGTGCCAGCAGTTACGGACAGGGAGTCACAGATACGCAGTATTTT.

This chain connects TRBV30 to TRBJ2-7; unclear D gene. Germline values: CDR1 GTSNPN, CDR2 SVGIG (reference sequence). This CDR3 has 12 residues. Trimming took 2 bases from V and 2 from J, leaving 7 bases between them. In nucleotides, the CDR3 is TGTGCCTGGAGTCGGTCAACCTACGAGCAGTACTTC. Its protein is CAWSRSTYEQYF.

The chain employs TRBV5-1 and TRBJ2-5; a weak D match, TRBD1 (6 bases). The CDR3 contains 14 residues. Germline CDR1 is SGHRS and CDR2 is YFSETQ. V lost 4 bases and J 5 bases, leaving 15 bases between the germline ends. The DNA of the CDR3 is TGCGCCAGCAGCCGCTACGGACAGCTGGAGACCCAGTACTTC. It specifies CASSRYGQLETQYF.

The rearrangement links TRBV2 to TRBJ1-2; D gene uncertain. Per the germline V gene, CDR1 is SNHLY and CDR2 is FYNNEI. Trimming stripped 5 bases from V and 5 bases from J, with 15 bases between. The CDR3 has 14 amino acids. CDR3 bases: TGTGCCAGCAGTAGGGAGACGGATCCTTATGGCTACACCTTC. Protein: CASSRETDPYGYTF.

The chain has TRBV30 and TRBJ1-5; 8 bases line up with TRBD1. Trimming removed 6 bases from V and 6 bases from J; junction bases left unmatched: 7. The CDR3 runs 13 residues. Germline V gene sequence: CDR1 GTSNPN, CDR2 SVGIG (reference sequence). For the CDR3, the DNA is TGTGCCTGTTCACAGGGGGGTGGTCAGCCCCAGCATTTT. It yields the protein CACSQGGGQPQHF.

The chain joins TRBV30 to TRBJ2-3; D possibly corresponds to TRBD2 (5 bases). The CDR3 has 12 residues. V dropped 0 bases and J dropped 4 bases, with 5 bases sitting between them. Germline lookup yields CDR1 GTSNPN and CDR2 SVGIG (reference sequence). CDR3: CAWSVRADTQYF. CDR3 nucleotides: TGTGCCTGGAGTGTGAGGGCAGATACGCAGTATTTT.

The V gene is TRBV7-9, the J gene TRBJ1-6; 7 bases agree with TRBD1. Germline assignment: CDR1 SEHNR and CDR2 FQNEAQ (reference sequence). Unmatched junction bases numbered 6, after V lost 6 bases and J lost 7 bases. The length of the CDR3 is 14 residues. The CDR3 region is CASSPRGRNSPLHF. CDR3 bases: TGTGCCAGCAGTCCGAGGGGGCGGAATTCACCCCTCCACTTT.

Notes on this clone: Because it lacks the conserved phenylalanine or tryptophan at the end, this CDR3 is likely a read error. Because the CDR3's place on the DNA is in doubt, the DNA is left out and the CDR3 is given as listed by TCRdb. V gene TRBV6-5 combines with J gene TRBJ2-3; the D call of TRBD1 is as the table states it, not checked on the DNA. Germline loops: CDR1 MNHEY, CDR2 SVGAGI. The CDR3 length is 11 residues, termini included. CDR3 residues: CASSYSRTAPP.

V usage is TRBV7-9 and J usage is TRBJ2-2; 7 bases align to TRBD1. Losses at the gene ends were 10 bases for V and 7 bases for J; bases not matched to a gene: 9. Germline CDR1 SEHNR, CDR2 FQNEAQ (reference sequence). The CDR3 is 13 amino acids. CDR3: CATLDRADGELFF. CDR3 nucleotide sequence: TGTGCCACACTTGACAGGGCGGACGGGGAGCTGTTTTTT. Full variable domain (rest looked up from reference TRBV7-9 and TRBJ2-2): DTGVSQNPRHKITKRGQNVTFRCDPISEHNRLYWYRQTLGQGPEFLTYFQNEAQLEKSRLLSDRFSAERPKGSFSTLEIQRTEQGDSAMYLCATLDRADGELFFGEGSRLTVL.

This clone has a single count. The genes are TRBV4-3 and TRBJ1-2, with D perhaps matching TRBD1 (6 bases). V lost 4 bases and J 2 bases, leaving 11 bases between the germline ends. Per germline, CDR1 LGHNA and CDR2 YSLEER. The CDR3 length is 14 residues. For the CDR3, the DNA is TGCGCCAGCAGCCCCTCTAGGGGGAACTATGGCTACACCTTC. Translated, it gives CASSPSRGNYGYTF.

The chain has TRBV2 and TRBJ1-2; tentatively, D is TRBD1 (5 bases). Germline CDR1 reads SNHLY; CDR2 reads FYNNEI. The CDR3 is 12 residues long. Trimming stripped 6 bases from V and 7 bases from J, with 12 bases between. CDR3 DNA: TGTGCCAGCAGGCGGTGGGGGACTGGCTACACCTTC. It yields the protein CASRRWGTGYTF.

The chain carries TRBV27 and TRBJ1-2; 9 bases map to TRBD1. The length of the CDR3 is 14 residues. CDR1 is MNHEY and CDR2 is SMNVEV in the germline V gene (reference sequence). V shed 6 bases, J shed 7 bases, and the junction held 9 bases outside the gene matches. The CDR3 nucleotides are TGTGCCAGCAGCCGTACGACAGGGGGAGGTGGCTACACCTTC. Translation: CASSRTTGGGGYTF.

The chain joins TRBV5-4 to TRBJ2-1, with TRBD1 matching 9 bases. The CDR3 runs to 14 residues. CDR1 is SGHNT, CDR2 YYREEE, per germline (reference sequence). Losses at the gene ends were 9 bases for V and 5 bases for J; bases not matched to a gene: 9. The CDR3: CAITDRGENNEQFF. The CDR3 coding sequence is TGTGCCATCACGGACAGGGGCGAAAACAATGAGCAGTTCTTC.

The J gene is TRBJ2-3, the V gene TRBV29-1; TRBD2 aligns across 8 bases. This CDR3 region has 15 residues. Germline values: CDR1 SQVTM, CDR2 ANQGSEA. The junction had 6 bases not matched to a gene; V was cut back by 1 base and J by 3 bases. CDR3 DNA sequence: TGCAGCGTTGAAGGTCCGCGGGGGGCGACAGATACGCAGTATTTT. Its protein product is CSVEGPRGATDTQYF.

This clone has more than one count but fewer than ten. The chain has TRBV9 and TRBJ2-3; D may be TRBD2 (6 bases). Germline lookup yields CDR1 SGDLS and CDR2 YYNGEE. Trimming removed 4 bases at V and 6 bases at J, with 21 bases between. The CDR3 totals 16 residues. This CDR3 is CASSLRGGDSGDTQYF. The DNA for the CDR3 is TGTGCCAGCAGCTTGAGGGGCGGGGACTCAGGGGATACGCAGTATTTT. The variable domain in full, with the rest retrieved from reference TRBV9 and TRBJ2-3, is DSGVTQTPKHLITATGQRVTLRCSPRSGDLSVYWYQQSLDQGLQFLIQYYNGEERAKGNILERFSAQQFPDLHSELNLSSLELGDSALYFCASSLRGGDSGDTQYFGPGTRLTVL.

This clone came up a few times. The CDR3 coding sequence is TGTGCCAGCAGAACCGACAGAACCTACGAGCAGTACTTC. This sequence encodes CASRTDRTYEQYF. This chain links TRBV6-6 with TRBJ2-7; D might be TRBD1 (5 bases). This CDR3 contains 13 residues. With 6 bases removed from V and 2 bases from J, the gap between germline ends came to 11 bases. Germline lookup yields CDR1 MNHNY and CDR2 SVGAGI (reference sequence).